One sample yielded the 12 T cell receptor beta chains listed below, sequenced in a study of blood T cell repertoires in COVID-19. This table comes from immunoSEQ multiplex PCR, and its TCRdb copy is limited to in-frame clones, with some not included. The table includes 200,000 to 250,000 clones, approximately 78% detected once. Specimen: peripheral blood. These receptors came from a woman in her sixties or seventies with COVID-19, enrolled during active disease.

The chain uses TRBV27 and TRBJ1-1; TRBD1 is a possible D gene (5 bases). V was cut by 5 bases and J by 3 bases, with 13 bases left in between. CDR3 length equals 14 residues. CDR1 and CDR2 (germline): MNHEY, SMNVEV (reference sequence). In DNA form, the CDR3 reads TGTGCCAGCAGTCTGACGGGGACTTACACTGAAGCTTTCTTT. Residues: CASSLTGTYTEAFF.

The chain has TRBV2 and TRBJ1-5; D unclear. The germline CDR1 and CDR2 sequences are SNHLY and FYNNEI. V was clipped by 6 bases and J by 1 base, with 10 bases between them. This CDR3 comprises 14 residues. The CDR3 loop is CASREGWSNQPQHF. DNA of the CDR3: TGTGCCAGCAGGGAGGGTTGGAGCAATCAGCCCCAGCATTTT. Using reference TRBV2 and TRBJ1-5 for the parts outside the CDR3, the full variable domain is EPEVTQTPSHQVTQMGQEVILRCVPISNHLYFYWYRQILGQKVEFLVSFYNNEISEKSEIFDDQFSVERPDGSNFTLKIRSTKLEDSAMYFCASREGWSNQPQHFGDGTRLSIL.

The V gene is TRBV11-3, the J gene TRBJ2-2; 12 nucleotides line up with TRBD2. The V segment lost 4 bases and the J segment 7 bases; nucleotides outside the gene matches: 4. CDR1 and CDR2 (germline): SGHNT, YENEEA. This CDR3 region has 15 residues. This chain's CDR3 is CASSSRLAGVGELFF. CDR3 coding DNA: TGTGCCAGCAGCTCCCGACTAGCGGGAGTCGGGGAGCTGTTTTTT.

The chain employs TRBV5-4 and TRBJ1-2; tentatively, D is TRBD1 (5 bases). The germline CDR1 and CDR2 sequences are SGHNT and YYREEE (reference sequence). The CDR3 has 15 residues. Trimming stripped 4 bases from V and 7 bases from J, with 20 bases between. In DNA, the CDR3 is TGTGCCAGCAGCATGCTGGGAGGGGCCCTATTTGGCTACACCTTC. Its protein is CASSMLGGALFGYTF. Full variable domain (remainder filled in from reference TRBV5-4 and TRBJ1-2): ETGVTQSPTHLIKTRGQQVTLRCSSQSGHNTVSWYQQALGQGPQFIFQYYREEENGRGNFPPRFSGLQFPNYSSELNVNALELDDSALYLCASSMLGGALFGYTFGSGTRLTVV.

The rearrangement joins TRBV30 to TRBJ1-2; D is undetermined. The V and J ends lost 4 bases and 3 bases respectively, with 6 bases between them. The length of the CDR3 is 11 residues. Germline lookup yields CDR1 GTSNPN and CDR2 SVGIG (reference sequence). CDR3 sequence: CAWKAYYGYTF. The CDR3 nucleotides read TGTGCCTGGAAAGCGTACTATGGCTACACCTTC.

V and J are TRBV7-9 and TRBJ1-1; D is perhaps TRBD1 (6 bases). Germline values: CDR1 SEHNR, CDR2 FQNEAQ (reference sequence). The CDR3 totals 16 residues. Trimming left V 0 bases short and J 7 bases short, with 18 bases between. For the CDR3, the DNA is TGTGCCAGCAGCTTAGCGTCCCAAGGCAGGGGTATTGAAGCTTTCTTT. This sequence encodes CASSLASQGRGIEAFF.

CDR3 region: CASSLAERSYNSPLHF. The CDR3 DNA reads as TGTGCCAGCAGCTTGGCAGAGAGGTCCTATAATTCACCCCTCCACTTT. The chain couples TRBV11-2 to TRBJ1-6; D is unresolved. The CDR3 contains 16 residues. Germline loops: CDR1 SGHAT, CDR2 FQNNGV. V was cut by 3 bases and J by 1 base, with 10 bases left in between.

The V call is TRBV7-9, the J call TRBJ1-4; TRBD1 agrees at 9 bases. The CDR3 covers 15 residues. Germline CDR1 SEHNR, CDR2 FQNEAQ (reference sequence). V was clipped by 1 base and J by 6 bases; unmatched bases: 3. The CDR3: CASSLVRTGDEKLFF. The CDR3 DNA is TGTGCCAGCAGCTTAGTTAGGACAGGGGATGAAAAACTGTTTTTT.

The CDR3 DNA reads TGTGCCAGCAGTTATCCCCGGCCAGGGGGCGTAACTGAAGCTTTCTTT. This translates into CASSYPRPGGVTEAFF. This rearrangement joins TRBV6-2 or TRBV6-3 to TRBJ1-1; TRBD1 aligns across 8 bases. Germline CDR1 reads MNHEY; CDR2 reads SVGEGT. The V gene end was trimmed by 3 bases and the J gene end by 5 bases; junction bases not matched to a gene: 11. The CDR3 length is 16 residues.

This rearrangement joins TRBV19 to TRBJ2-6, with D tentatively TRBD2 (5 bases). The V and J ends lost 7 bases and 0 bases respectively, with 13 bases between them. The CDR3 consists of 16 residues. Germline assignment: CDR1 LNHDA and CDR2 SQIVND (reference sequence). The CDR3 nucleotides are TGTGCCAGTATAGGACGGGAAAGCTCTGGGGCCAACGTCCTGACTTTC. This gives the protein CASIGRESSGANVLTF. The complete variable domain, with remaining parts taken from reference TRBV19 and TRBJ2-6, reads DGGITQSPKYLFRKEGQNVTLSCEQNLNHDAMYWYRQDPGQGLRLIYYSQIVNDFQKGDIAEGYSVSREKKESFPLTVTSAQKNPTAFYLCASIGRESSGANVLTFGAGSRLTVL.

This clone was recorded at least ten times. The chain is built from TRBV11-2 and TRBJ2-7; D perhaps matches TRBD2 (6 bases). CDR3 length: 15 amino acids. V was pared by 1 base and J by 2 bases, with 12 bases between. Germline CDR1 reads SGHAT; CDR2 reads FQNNGV. The DNA for the CDR3 is TGTGCCAGCAGCTTAGTTGGAGGGATCACCTACGAGCAGTACTTC. It encodes CASSLVGGITYEQYF.

The chain is built from TRBV12-5 and TRBJ2-2, with D perhaps matching TRBD2 (5 bases). In germline, CDR1 is LGHNT, CDR2 FRNRAP. V shed 6 bases and J shed 7 bases, with 9 bases lying between them. The CDR3 spans 12 residues. The CDR3 protein is CASGLRVGELFF. The CDR3 DNA follows: TGTGCTAGTGGCCTGAGGGTCGGGGAGCTGTTTTTT.